The 15 T cell receptor beta chains in this list originate from one sample, sequenced in a study of T cell changes during pregnancy in multiple sclerosis. The data were produced by immunoSEQ multiplex PCR, yet TCRdb's version contains in-frame clones alone and is incomplete. The sample includes 30,000 to 40,000 clones, about 87% of them seen just once. The input for sequencing was CD8+ T cells from peripheral blood mononuclear cells, taken before pregnancy. These receptors originate from a female donor with multiple sclerosis, enrolled in a pregnancy study.

This clone showed up just once. Written as DNA, the CDR3 is TGTGCCAGCAGCGAGACGGGCTCTGGGGCCAACGTCCTGACTTTC. Translated: CASSETGSGANVLTF. The chain combines TRBV7-9 with TRBJ2-6; no clear D gene. The length of the CDR3 is 15 residues. V was pared by 5 bases and J by 0 bases, with 8 bases between. Germline CDR1 SEHNR, CDR2 FQNEAQ (reference sequence).

The chain joins TRBV27 to TRBJ2-7, with a tentative D call TRBD1 (5 bases). V was shortened by 5 bases and J by 5 bases, with 16 bases between the two germline ends. The CDR3 sequence is 14 residues long. Germline CDR1 reads MNHEY; CDR2 reads SMNVEV (reference sequence). The CDR3 reads CASSRQPPSNEQYF. CDR3 nucleotide sequence: TGTGCCAGCAGTCGACAGCCCCCTTCAAACGAGCAGTACTTC.

The chain uses TRBV4-3 and TRBJ1-1; the D is unclear. The CDR3 is 13 residues long. Per the germline V gene, CDR1 is LGHNA and CDR2 is YSLEER. V lost 4 bases, J lost 3 bases, and 9 bases lay in between. The CDR3 DNA sequence: TGCGCCAGCAGCCTGGAGTGGGACACTGAAGCTTTCTTT. It codes for CASSLEWDTEAFF.

The rearrangement uses TRBV30 and TRBJ1-1; the D gene is possibly TRBD1 (5 bases). The germline V gene has CDR1 GTSNPN and CDR2 SVGIG (reference sequence). The CDR3 sequence is 14 residues long. Trimming shortened V by 0 bases and J by 4 bases, and 12 bases separated the two germline ends. The CDR3 spells CAWSVSAGGTEAFF. In nucleotides, the CDR3 is TGTGCCTGGAGTGTTAGTGCGGGGGGCACTGAAGCTTTCTTT.

The gene calls are TRBV6-5 and TRBJ1-1, with D unresolved. The V end lost 1 base, the J end lost 0 bases, and 12 bases lay between the germline ends. Germline-derived CDR1 and CDR2 are MNHEY and SVGAGI. CDR3 length equals 16 residues. DNA for the CDR3: TGTGCCAGCAGTTACTGGTCCGTTGAGGTGAACACTGAAGCTTTCTTT. Protein: CASSYWSVEVNTEAFF.

V is TRBV28 and J is TRBJ2-7, with 12 bases fitting TRBD2. The CDR3 consists of 15 residues. CDR1 MDHEN and CDR2 SYDVKM come from the germline V gene. With V trimmed by 4 bases and J by 3 bases, 4 bases remained unmatched. The CDR3 is CASSSTSGRVYEQYF. CDR3 sequence (DNA): TGTGCCAGCAGTTCGACTAGCGGGAGAGTCTACGAGCAGTACTTC.

The chain has TRBV4-1 and TRBJ2-7, with TRBD2 matching over 7 bases. This CDR3 region has 14 residues. Germline CDR1 and CDR2: MGHRA and YSYEKL. V shed 0 bases, J shed 2 bases, and the junction held 1 base outside the gene matches. The CDR3 region is CASSQEAGTYEQYF. CDR3 DNA sequence: TGCGCCAGCAGCCAAGAAGCGGGGACCTACGAGCAGTACTTC.

In DNA, the CDR3 is TGTGCCAGTAGTATCGGGCAGGGCCGAAACACCATATATTTT. This translates into CASSIGQGRNTIYF. The chain has TRBV19 and TRBJ1-3; D may be TRBD1 (5 bases). Germline V gives CDR1 LNHDA, CDR2 SQIVND (reference sequence). The CDR3 is 14 residues long. The germline V and J ends were trimmed by 3 bases and 5 bases, with 11 bases remaining between them.

J is TRBJ2-7 and V is TRBV7-6, with unresolved D. The length of the CDR3 is 12 residues. The germline CDR1 and CDR2 sequences are SGHVS and FNYEAQ. Trimming removed 2 bases from V and 5 bases from J, with 7 bases in between. CDR3 region: CASSLSEDEQYF. CDR3 coding DNA: TGTGCCAGCAGCTTATCAGAAGACGAGCAGTACTTC.

CDR3 sequence reads: CASSEATEGGTNTIYF. The CDR3 DNA follows: TGTGCCAGCAGTGAAGCGACTGAAGGCGGGACAAACACCATATATTTT. This rearrangement joins TRBV6-1 to TRBJ1-3, with TRBD1 as a possible D gene (5 bases). Trimming cost V 0 bases and J 6 bases, with 15 bases left between them. Germline assignment: CDR1 MNHNS and CDR2 SASEGT. The CDR3 has 16 amino acids.

The chain carries TRBV6-5 and TRBJ2-5; no clear D gene. Germline V gives CDR1 MNHEY, CDR2 SVGAGI. The CDR3 is 13 amino acids. The V and J ends lost 2 bases and 2 bases respectively, with 6 bases between them. The CDR3 DNA follows: TGTGCCAGCAGTTACGGTCAGCAAGAGACCCAGTACTTC. This codes for CASSYGQQETQYF.

This chain joins TRBV9 and TRBJ2-3; TRBD2 agrees at 7 bases. The germline V gene encodes CDR1 SGDLS and CDR2 YYNGEE. This CDR3 has 16 amino acids. The V and J ends lost 2 bases and 5 bases, in that order; junction bases with no gene match: 11. The CDR3 protein is CASSVAEGGPGDTQYF. The CDR3 bases are TGTGCCAGCAGCGTGGCAGAGGGAGGGCCGGGAGATACGCAGTATTTT.

V usage is TRBV9 and J usage is TRBJ2-7, with D possibly TRBD1 on 9 matching bases. Germline V gene lookup returns CDR1 SGDLS and CDR2 YYNGEE. This CDR3 is 18 amino acids long. The V end lost 4 bases, the J end lost 0 bases, and 23 bases lay between the germline ends. Here the CDR3 DNA reads TGTGCCAGCAGCCCCCGGACAGGGGAGCGGGGGAACTCCTACGAGCAGTACTTC. Protein sequence: CASSPRTGERGNSYEQYF.

V gene TRBV5-6 combines with J gene TRBJ2-1, with TRBD2 matching over 13 bases. The CDR3 is made up of 18 amino acids. Germline V CDR1 and CDR2: SGHDT, YYEEEE. V gave up 3 bases and J gave up 4 bases; unmatched junction bases: 10. CDR3 bases: TGTGCCAGCAGCTACACTAGCGGGGGGGCCTATTCGTACAATGAGCAGTTCTTC. It is translated as CASSYTSGGAYSYNEQFF.

This rearrangement joins TRBV4-3 to TRBJ1-5, with TRBD1 matching over 9 bases. Trimming took 1 base from V and 4 from J; bases not matched to a gene: 2. This CDR3 has 15 residues. CDR1 and CDR2 from the germline V gene are LGHNA and YSLEER. CDR3 region: CASSQGTGVNQPQHF. CDR3 bases: TGCGCCAGCAGCCAAGGGACAGGGGTTAATCAGCCCCAGCATTTT.